These 10 T cell receptor beta chains were all obtained from the same sample, sequenced in a study of T cell responses to AZD1222 COVID-19 vaccine. TCRdb keeps only in-frame clones here, not all; method: immunoSEQ multiplex PCR. This table holds roughly 200,000 clones, 88% found once. Sequencing was performed on peripheral blood, taken on day 0 of AZD1222 vaccination. These receptors were obtained from an adult in good health.

The rearrangement links TRBV10-1 to TRBJ2-7, with TRBD1 as a possible D gene (5 bases). Trimming removed 5 bases at V and 3 bases at J, with 8 bases between. Germline V gene data show CDR1 as WNHNN and CDR2 as SYGVQD (reference sequence). This CDR3 region has 12 residues. The CDR3 spells CASSRTSYEQYF. The CDR3 bases are TGCGCCAGCAGTAGGACAAGCTACGAGCAGTACTTC.

This clone occurred once. The chain is built from TRBV9 and TRBJ1-4, with 7 bases matching TRBD1. Germline V gene lookup returns CDR1 SGDLS and CDR2 YYNGEE. This CDR3 contains 15 residues. With V trimmed by 3 bases and J by 5 bases, 7 bases remained unmatched. The CDR3 here is CASSETGQMNEKLFF. The CDR3 DNA is TGTGCCAGCAGCGAAACGGGACAGATGAATGAAAAACTGTTTTTT.

The chain uses TRBV5-1 and TRBJ1-2; D might be TRBD1 (6 bases). The germline V gene encodes CDR1 SGHRS and CDR2 YFSETQ. The CDR3 loop spans 16 amino acids. V was shortened by 0 bases and J by 0 bases, with 12 bases between the two germline ends. CDR3 amino acids: CASSLGQELSNYGYTF. For the CDR3, the DNA is TGCGCCAGCAGCTTGGGACAGGAGCTCTCTAACTATGGCTACACCTTC.

The chain uses TRBV4-1 and TRBJ1-2; maybe TRBD1 (6 bases). The CDR3 is 13 residues long. V lost 1 base and J lost 5, with 8 bases in between. Germline lookup yields CDR1 MGHRA and CDR2 YSYEKL. The DNA of the CDR3 is TGCGCCAGCAGCCAAGGGGGGCCGTATGGCTACACCTTC. Translating it yields CASSQGGPYGYTF.

This clone was detected only once. J is TRBJ1-1 and V is TRBV18; D is possibly TRBD1 (6 bases). The germline V gene has CDR1 KGHSH and CDR2 LQKENI. V was pared by 2 bases and J by 7 bases, with 17 bases between. This CDR3 is 15 amino acids long. The CDR3 DNA reads TGTGCCAGCTCACCAGAGGGGGTCCAGGGGATTGAAGCTTTCTTT. This encodes CASSPEGVQGIEAFF.

The V call is TRBV4-1, the J call TRBJ2-7, with D hard to call. This CDR3 region has 13 residues. Germline CDR1 and CDR2: MGHRA and YSYEKL. Trimming shortened V by 4 bases and J by 3 bases, and 10 bases separated the two germline ends. This CDR3 is CASSPEGHYEQYF. CDR3 nucleotide sequence: TGCGCCAGCAGCCCAGAAGGTCACTACGAGCAGTACTTC.

The table lists this clone with a count of one. The V gene is TRBV14, the J gene TRBJ1-2; no clear D. V was clipped by 0 bases and J by 3 bases, with 14 bases between them. The CDR3 is 16 amino acids. The germline V gene has CDR1 SGHDN and CDR2 FVKESK. The CDR3 DNA sequence: TGTGCCAGCAGCCAAGATCTGGAAGGTGATTACTATGGCTACACCTTC. It is translated as CASSQDLEGDYYGYTF.

This chain links TRBV15 with TRBJ2-7; D possibly matches TRBD1 or TRBD2 (5 bases each). V dropped 8 bases and J dropped 3 bases, with 14 bases sitting between them. The germline V gene has CDR1 LNHNV and CDR2 YYDKDF (reference sequence). CDR3 length equals 13 residues. CDR3 sequence reads: CATGTPTSYEQYF. The CDR3 nucleotides are TGTGCCACCGGGACCCCGACGAGCTACGAGCAGTACTTC.

The genes are TRBV5-8 and TRBJ2-1, with TRBD2 identical over 8 bases. With 8 bases clipped from V and 4 bases from J, the junction kept 11 bases outside the gene matches. Germline V gene sequence: CDR1 SGHTS, CDR2 YDEGEE. The CDR3 length is 15 residues. CDR3 nucleotides: TGTGCCAGTTTGGGGAGACTAGCGATTTACAATGAGCAGTTCTTC. Encoded protein: CASLGRLAIYNEQFF.

The chain has TRBV5-6 and TRBJ2-6; D remains ambiguous. CDR3 size: 14 residues. Germline V gene lookup returns CDR1 SGHDT and CDR2 YYEEEE. The ends were cut back, 2 bases at V and 8 bases at J, with 11 bases in the middle. CDR3 residues: CASSFKGPTNVLTF. DNA for the CDR3: TGTGCCAGCAGCTTCAAGGGCCCGACCAACGTCCTGACTTTC.